This passage covers 4 T cell receptor beta chains from one sample sequenced in a study of graft-versus-host responses after intestinal transplantation. The method was immunoSEQ multiplex PCR; TCRdb's version includes in-frame clones alone and lacks a portion of them. This sample has about 96,000 clones, with 80% to 95% found just once. Antigens for these TCRs are unknown. This specimen was unstimulated CD4+ T cells sorted from spleen or lymph node cells, taken before intestinal transplant. The receptor source for this set is a human donor who received an intestinal transplant.

The chain recombines TRBV6-5 with TRBJ1-4; D is uncertain. Germline V lookup: CDR1 MNHEY, CDR2 SVGAGI. V lost 3 bases and J 8 bases, leaving 13 bases between the germline ends. The CDR3 covers 14 residues. CDR3 sequence: CASSYSGVGEKLFF. CDR3 nucleotides: TGTGCCAGCAGTTATTCCGGGGTCGGGGAAAAACTGTTTTTT.

This chain uses TRBV19 with TRBJ1-2; tentative D call: TRBD1 (5 bases). Germline V lookup: CDR1 LNHDA, CDR2 SQIVND (reference sequence). The CDR3 has 12 residues. The germline V and J ends were trimmed by 7 bases and 5 bases, with 11 bases remaining between them. The DNA for the CDR3 is TGTGCCAGTACCGGGACCGAATATGGCTACACCTTC. This codes for CASTGTEYGYTF.

The rearrangement links TRBV11-3 to TRBJ1-2; D gene unclear. The CDR3 length is 17 residues. Germline assignment: CDR1 SGHNT and CDR2 YENEEA. Trimming took 5 bases from V and 4 from J, leaving 23 bases between them. In DNA, the CDR3 is TGTGCCAGCAGCGTGGAATCCAATCTCGGAAAGACCTATGGCTACACCTTC. It translates to CASSVESNLGKTYGYTF.

The rearrangement joins TRBV20-1 to TRBJ1-4; D unclear. V lost 3 bases, J lost 11 bases, and 10 bases lay in between. The CDR3 consists of 11 residues. Looked up from germline, CDR1 is DFQATT and CDR2 is SNEGSKA (reference sequence). Written as DNA, the CDR3 is TGCAGTGCTAGCGACATAAAGAAACTGTTTTTT. Translating it yields CSASDIKKLFF.